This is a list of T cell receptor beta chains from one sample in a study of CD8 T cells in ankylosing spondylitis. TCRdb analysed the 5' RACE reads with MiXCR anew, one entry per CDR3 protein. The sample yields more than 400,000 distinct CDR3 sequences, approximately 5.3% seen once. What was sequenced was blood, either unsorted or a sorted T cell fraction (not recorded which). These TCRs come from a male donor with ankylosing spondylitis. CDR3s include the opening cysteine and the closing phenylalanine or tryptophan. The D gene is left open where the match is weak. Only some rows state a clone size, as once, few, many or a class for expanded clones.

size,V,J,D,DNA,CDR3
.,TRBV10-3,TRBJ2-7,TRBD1,TGTGCCATCAGCGCCACAGGGGACGGCGAGCAGTACTTC,CAISATGDGEQYF
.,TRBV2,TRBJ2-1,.,TGTGCCAGCAGTGATAGCCGGAGCAGGAGGGGTGAGCAGTTCTTC,CASSDSRSRRGEQFF
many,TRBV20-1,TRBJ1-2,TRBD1,TGCAGTGCTTGGGACAGGGGACCTTATGGCTACACCTTC,CSAWDRGPYGYTF
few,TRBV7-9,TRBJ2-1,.,TGTGCCAGCAGCTTAGACCGTTATACCTACAATGAGCAGTTCTTC,CASSLDRYTYNEQFF
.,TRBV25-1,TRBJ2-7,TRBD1,TGTGCCAGTCAAGTATCGGGACAGAGCTACGAGCAGTACTTC,CASQVSGQSYEQYF
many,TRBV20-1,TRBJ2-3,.,TGCAGTGCGCTCAAAACAGGGTGGGGAGATACGCAGTATTTT,CSALKTGWGDTQYF
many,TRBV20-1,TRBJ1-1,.,TGCAGTGCTAGAAGGAGGCTTAACACTGAAGCTTTCTTT,CSARRRLNTEAFF
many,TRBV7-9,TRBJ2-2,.,TGTGCTGGAGCGAGGACCGGGGAGCTGTTTTTT,CAGARTGELFF
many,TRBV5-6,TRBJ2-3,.,TGTGCCAGCAGCGACGGTCCTAGCACAGATACGCAGTATTTT,CASSDGPSTDTQYF
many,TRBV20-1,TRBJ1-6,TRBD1,TGCAGTGCTTCCCGACAGGGTCGCCGTTCACCCCTCCACTTT,CSASRQGRRSPLHF
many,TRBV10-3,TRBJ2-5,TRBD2,TGTGCCATCAGCCAAACCTTGAGCGGGAGGGGAGAGACCCAGTACTTC,CAISQTLSGRGETQYF
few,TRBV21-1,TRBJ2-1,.,TGTGCCAGCAGCAAAACGAGACTGGCCTACAATGAGCAGTTCTTC,CASSKTRLAYNEQFF
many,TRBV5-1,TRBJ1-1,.,TGCGCCAGCAGCTTGGTGGGGTATGGAATGAACACTGAAGCTTTCTTT,CASSLVGYGMNTEAFF
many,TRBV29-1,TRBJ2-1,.,TGCAGCGTTGAAGATCCGGCGTGGGGTTCCTACAATGAGCAGTTCTTC,CSVEDPAWGSYNEQFF
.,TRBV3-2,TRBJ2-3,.,TGTGCCACCAGCCAAGATCCGGGCAACAGGGGCAACCTGTGGACAGATACGCAGTATTTT,CATSQDPGNRGNLWTDTQYF
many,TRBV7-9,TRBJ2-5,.,TGTGCCAGCAGCTTAATGCGGGGCCATCAAGAGACCCAGTACTTC,CASSLMRGHQETQYF
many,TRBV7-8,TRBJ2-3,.,TGTGCCAGCAGCTCCATGGGGGCTAGCACAGATACGCAGTATTTT,CASSSMGASTDTQYF
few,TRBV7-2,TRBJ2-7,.,TGTGCCAGCAGCTTATACTCTGGCGGGGCCATCTCCTACGAGCAGTACTTC,CASSLYSGGAISYEQYF
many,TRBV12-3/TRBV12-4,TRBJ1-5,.,TGTGCCAGCAGTCGCGGACCCTATAGCGAGCCCCAGCATTTT,CASSRGPYSEPQHF
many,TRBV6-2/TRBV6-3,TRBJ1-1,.,TGTGCCAGCAGACTCCGGGGCAATTACATGGGCACTGAAGCTTTCTTT,CASRLRGNYMGTEAFF
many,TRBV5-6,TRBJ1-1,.,TGTGCCAGCAGCTTAACGGGGACGGTACCTGAAGCTTTCTTT,CASSLTGTVPEAFF
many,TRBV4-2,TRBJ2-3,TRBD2,TGTGCCAGCAGCCTGAAAAGCGGGAGGTCAATAGATACGCAGTATTTT,CASSLKSGRSIDTQYF
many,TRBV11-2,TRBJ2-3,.,TGTGCCAGCAGCCCTTCCCCGGACACAGATACGCAGTATTTT,CASSPSPDTDTQYF
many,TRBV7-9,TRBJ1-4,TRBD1,TGTGCCAGCAGCCTTGGGGACAGGGTTTTTGAAAAACTGTTTTTT,CASSLGDRVFEKLFF
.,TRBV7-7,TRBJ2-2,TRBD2,TGTGCTACCACCCCTGAAACTAGCGGGAGGGCCTACACCGGGGAGCTGTTTTTT,CATTPETSGRAYTGELFF
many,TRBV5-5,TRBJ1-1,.,TGTGCCAGCGGTTCTTTGGGTGAAGCTTTCTTT,CASGSLGEAFF
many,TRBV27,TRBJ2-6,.,TGTGCCAGCAAAACATCTGGGGCCAACGTCCTGACTTTC,CASKTSGANVLTF
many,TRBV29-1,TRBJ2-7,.,TGCAGCGTCGGGGGTGACAAGACCATCTACGAGCAGTACTTC,CSVGGDKTIYEQYF